This is a list of T cell receptor beta chains from one sample in a study of regulatory T cells in long-lasting Graves disease. MiXCR was run by TCRdb on the multiplex PCR reads, yielding one entry per CDR3 protein. The sample lists 250,000 or so distinct CDR3 sequences; over 20% were seen once. Material: peripheral blood mononuclear cells (PBMCs), obtained at new diagnosis, from a patient treated with antithyroid drugs. Source of these receptors: a female donor with Graves disease. CDR3s include the opening cysteine and the closing phenylalanine or tryptophan. Fields, in order: J gene, V gene, D gene, clone size, CDR3 DNA, CDR3 protein. D genes are given only for firm matches. The listing skips clone size in some rows; elsewhere it reads once, few, many or a size class.

J gene: TRBJ1-2
V gene: TRBV6-5
D gene: -
clone size: -
CDR3 DNA: TGTGCCAGCAGTTACTCCACAGGCCGCGGGGGCTACACCTTC
CDR3 protein: CASSYSTGRGGYTF

J gene: TRBJ2-7
V gene: TRBV4-3
D gene: -
clone size: many
CDR3 DNA: TGCGCCAGCAGCCAAGCCAGGGGCAACGAGCAGTACTTC
CDR3 protein: CASSQARGNEQYF

J gene: TRBJ2-1
V gene: TRBV24-1
D gene: -
clone size: many
CDR3 DNA: TGTGCCACCAGTGGGGGCGGCGGGTGGTATGAGCAGTTCTTC
CDR3 protein: CATSGGGGWYEQFF

J gene: TRBJ2-7
V gene: TRBV11-2
D gene: -
clone size: many
CDR3 DNA: TGTGCCAGCAGCTTCGGTGTAACGGAGGGGATGCAGTACTTC
CDR3 protein: CASSFGVTEGMQYF

J gene: TRBJ2-4
V gene: TRBV7-2
D gene: -
clone size: many
CDR3 DNA: TGTGCCAGCAGCTTAAATCCGGGCGCGGACATTCAGTACTTC
CDR3 protein: CASSLNPGADIQYF

J gene: TRBJ1-6
V gene: TRBV2
D gene: -
clone size: few
CDR3 DNA: TGTGCCAGCAGTGAAAGGGTCTCCTATAATTCACCCCTCCACTTT
CDR3 protein: CASSERVSYNSPLHF

J gene: TRBJ1-3
V gene: TRBV7-9
D gene: -
clone size: many
CDR3 DNA: TGTGCCAGCAGCTTAGCAAGAGACACCATATATTTT
CDR3 protein: CASSLARDTIYF

J gene: TRBJ1-1
V gene: TRBV4-1
D gene: TRBD1
clone size: many
CDR3 DNA: TGCGCCAGCAGCCAGGGACAGGGGGGGACTGAAGCTTTCTTT
CDR3 protein: CASSQGQGGTEAFF

J gene: TRBJ2-7
V gene: TRBV4-2
D gene: -
clone size: many
CDR3 DNA: TGTGCCAGCAGCCAAGCCCCGACAGCCCTCTCCTACGAGCAGTACTTC
CDR3 protein: CASSQAPTALSYEQYF

J gene: TRBJ1-1
V gene: TRBV15
D gene: -
clone size: many
CDR3 DNA: TGTGCCACCAGCAGAGCTCCGAGGGATGAAGCTTTCTTT
CDR3 protein: CATSRAPRDEAFF

J gene: TRBJ2-6
V gene: TRBV20-1
D gene: -
clone size: -
CDR3 DNA: TGCAGTGCTAGAGATTCGTTGGGTTTAGACTCTGGGGCCAACGTCCTGACTTTC
CDR3 protein: CSARDSLGLDSGANVLTF

J gene: TRBJ1-2
V gene: TRBV19
D gene: TRBD1
clone size: few
CDR3 DNA: TGTGCCAGTAGTCGGGACAGGGAGCTTGGCTACACCTTC
CDR3 protein: CASSRDRELGYTF

J gene: TRBJ1-6
V gene: TRBV12-3/TRBV12-4
D gene: -
clone size: many
CDR3 DNA: TGTGCCAGCAGCCAAAGGTGGACGACAGGCAGTTCACCCCTCCACTTT
CDR3 protein: CASSQRWTTGSSPLHF

J gene: TRBJ1-4
V gene: TRBV6-2/TRBV6-3
D gene: -
clone size: many
CDR3 DNA: TGTGCCAGCAGTTACTCGTCGGAGGCAACTAATGAAAAACTGTTTTTT
CDR3 protein: CASSYSSEATNEKLFF

J gene: TRBJ2-1
V gene: TRBV5-4
D gene: TRBD2
clone size: -
CDR3 DNA: TGTGCCAGCAGCTTCATAGCGGGAGGGCCGGGGGGGGACAATGAGCAGTTCTTC
CDR3 protein: CASSFIAGGPGGDNEQFF

J gene: TRBJ2-3
V gene: TRBV20-1
D gene: -
clone size: -
CDR3 DNA: TGCAGTGCTCTCGGACTTAGGGGGGGGGATACGCAGTATTTT
CDR3 protein: CSALGLRGGDTQYF

J gene: TRBJ1-2
V gene: TRBV7-9
D gene: -
clone size: many
CDR3 DNA: TGTGCCAGCAGCATCAAGGGGGGTCCCTCTTCCGGCTACACCTTC
CDR3 protein: CASSIKGGPSSGYTF

J gene: TRBJ2-5
V gene: TRBV27
D gene: -
clone size: -
CDR3 DNA: TGTGCCAGCAGCCACGAAGCCCAAGAGACCCAGTACTTC
CDR3 protein: CASSHEAQETQYF

J gene: TRBJ2-3
V gene: TRBV7-6
D gene: TRBD2
clone size: many
CDR3 DNA: TGTGCCAGCAGCGCGGGGACTAGCGGGGGCGGAAGGTATACGCAGTATTTT
CDR3 protein: CASSAGTSGGGRYTQYF

J gene: TRBJ2-2
V gene: TRBV7-2
D gene: -
clone size: -
CDR3 DNA: TGTGCCAGCAGCTTATCGGTTTCATACGGGGAGCTGTTTTTT
CDR3 protein: CASSLSVSYGELFF

J gene: TRBJ2-3
V gene: TRBV2
D gene: -
clone size: -
CDR3 DNA: TGTGCCAGCAGTGTTGCTAGAGATACGCAGTATTTT
CDR3 protein: CASSVARDTQYF

J gene: TRBJ2-1
V gene: TRBV29-1
D gene: TRBD2
clone size: many
CDR3 DNA: TGCAGCGTTGACGCCGGGACTAGCGGGGGGAATGAGCAGTTCTTC
CDR3 protein: CSVDAGTSGGNEQFF

J gene: TRBJ2-1
V gene: TRBV24-1
D gene: -
clone size: many
CDR3 DNA: TGTGCCACCAGTCGGGACTCCTACAATGAGCAGTTCTTC
CDR3 protein: CATSRDSYNEQFF

J gene: TRBJ2-7
V gene: TRBV15
D gene: TRBD2
clone size: few
CDR3 DNA: TGTGCCACCAGCAGAGGGGTTAGCGGGAGAGGAATCCGATACGAGCAGTACTTC
CDR3 protein: CATSRGVSGRGIRYEQYF

J gene: TRBJ2-6
V gene: TRBV12-3/TRBV12-4
D gene: -
clone size: many
CDR3 DNA: TGTGCCAGCAGCCAAACCCAAGGGGCCAACGTCCTGACTTTC
CDR3 protein: CASSQTQGANVLTF

J gene: TRBJ1-1
V gene: TRBV2
D gene: -
clone size: many
CDR3 DNA: TGTGCCAGCAGTGATAGTGGGCCCGTCGGGAACACTGAAGCTTTCTTT
CDR3 protein: CASSDSGPVGNTEAFF

J gene: TRBJ2-3
V gene: TRBV12-5
D gene: -
clone size: many
CDR3 DNA: TGTGCTAGTGGTTCCCAGTGGAGGAGCCACCGCCCCCCAGATACGCAGTATTTT
CDR3 protein: CASGSQWRSHRPPDTQYF

J gene: TRBJ2-5
V gene: TRBV2
D gene: -
clone size: many
CDR3 DNA: TGTGCCAGCAGACTCCTGGCTACAGCGGAGACCCAGTACTTC
CDR3 protein: CASRLLATAETQYF